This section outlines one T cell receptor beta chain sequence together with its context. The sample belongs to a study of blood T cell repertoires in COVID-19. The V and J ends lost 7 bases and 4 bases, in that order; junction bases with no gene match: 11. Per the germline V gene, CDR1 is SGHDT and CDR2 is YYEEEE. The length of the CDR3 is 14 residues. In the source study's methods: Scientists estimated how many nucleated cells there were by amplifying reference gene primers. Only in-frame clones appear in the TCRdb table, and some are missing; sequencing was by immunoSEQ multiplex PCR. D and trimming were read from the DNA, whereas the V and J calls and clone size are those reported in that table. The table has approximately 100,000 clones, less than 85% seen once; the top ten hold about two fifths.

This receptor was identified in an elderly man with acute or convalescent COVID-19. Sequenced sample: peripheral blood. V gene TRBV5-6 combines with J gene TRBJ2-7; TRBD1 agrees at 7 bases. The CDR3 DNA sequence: TGTGCCAGCGGGTCACCGGGACAGAGATACGAGCAGTACTTC. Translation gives CASGSPGQRYEQYF.